The T cell receptor (beta chain) under discussion was sequenced for a study of T cell changes during pregnancy in multiple sclerosis. This clone was counted a few times. Repertoires were generated with immunoSEQ multiplex PCR, while TCRdb's copy carries only in-frame clones and drops some. The repertoire includes more than 60,000 clones, 90% to 95% of them detected once, and around 0.85% sits in the top ten. CDR1 is SQVTM, CDR2 ANQGSEA, per germline. This CDR3 comprises 13 residues. The clonotype originates from a female donor with multiple sclerosis, enrolled in a pregnancy study. This material consisted of peripheral blood, taken before pregnancy. This sequence joins TRBV29-1 and TRBJ1-1; D ambiguous. Here the CDR3 reads CSASGSLNTEAFF. The CDR3 DNA reads as TGCAGTGCCTCCGGGTCCCTCAACACTGAAGCTTTCTTT. The complete variable domain, with remaining parts taken from reference TRBV29-1 and TRBJ1-1, reads SAVISQKPSRDICQRGTSLTIQCQVDSQVTMMFWYRQQPGQSLTLIATANQGSEATYESGFVIDKFPISRPNLTFSTLTVSNMSPEDSSIYLCSASGSLNTEAFFGQGTRLTVV.